Listed below are T cell receptor beta chains from one sample, sequenced in a study of shared T cell receptors in the human thymus. Clones were read by immunoSEQ multiplex PCR, and TCRdb kept only the in-frame ones, dropping some. The table has just under 550,000 clones, around 78% seen once. Another study also made use of these data, one on human thymus T cells.

The sequencing input was thymocytes. These receptor sequences come from a boy in the first two years of life with a congenital heart defect. CDR3s include the opening cysteine and the closing phenylalanine or tryptophan. A D gene is named only where the DNA matches it firmly. Clone size appears in some rows only: once, few, many, or a class for an expanded clone.

CDR3nt	CDR3aa	abundance	d_gene	j_gene	v_gene
TGCAGTGCTGTTACAGGAAGGCCCTTC	CSAVTGRPF	few	.	TRBJ1-2	TRBV20-1
TGTGCCAGCAGCCCGGGAGCGGAGCCCAACACCGGGGAGCTGTTTTTT	CASSPGAEPNTGELFF	.	.	TRBJ2-2	TRBV9
TGTGCCAGCGCATCGGGCAGGGTTAATGGCTACGAGCAGTACTTC	CASASGRVNGYEQYF	.	.	TRBJ2-7	TRBV27
TGTGCTAGCAGCTTATATCCTAGCGGGCGATACAATGAGCAGTTCTTC	CASSLYPSGRYNEQFF	.	TRBD2	TRBJ2-1	TRBV7-7
TGTGCCAGCAGCGTAGCTGCGGGAGCTCCCTACGAGCAGTACTTC	CASSVAAGAPYEQYF	.	TRBD2	TRBJ2-7	TRBV9
TGTGCCAGCAGTTATTTAGTGACAGGGAGGAACGAGCAGTACTTC	CASSYLVTGRNEQYF	.	.	TRBJ2-7	TRBV6-5
TGTGCCAGCAGAGCTGACTCTATAACCTACAATGAGCAGTTCTTC	CASRADSITYNEQFF	.	.	TRBJ2-1	TRBV28
TGTGCCAGCAGCTTGGCCGGCAGGTCCACTAACTATGGCTACACCTTC	CASSLAGRSTNYGYTF	.	.	TRBJ1-2	TRBV5-4
TGTGCCAGTAGTATTGAGTGGACTAGTAAGACCCAGTACTTC	CASSIEWTSKTQYF	.	TRBD2	TRBJ2-5	TRBV19
TGCGCCAGCAGCCCGTCGGGAGGTGAAGCTTTCTTT	CASSPSGGEAFF	.	.	TRBJ1-1	TRBV4-1
TGTGCCAGCAGTGACTCTCGGTTGACAGGGCTTGATCAGCCCCAGCATTTT	CASSDSRLTGLDQPQHF	few	TRBD1	TRBJ1-5	TRBV6-4
TGTGCCAGCAGCCCGGGACAGGGGCATCAGCCCCAGCATTTT	CASSPGQGHQPQHF	.	TRBD1	TRBJ1-5	TRBV7-9
TGCGCCAGCACTAAACGACGACAGGGGCCCCAGCATTTT	CASTKRRQGPQHF	.	TRBD1	TRBJ1-5	TRBV10-1
TGTGCCAGCAGCCCGGGACAGGGGGCCTTCACAGATACGCAGTATTTT	CASSPGQGAFTDTQYF	few	TRBD1	TRBJ2-3	TRBV2
TGTGCCAGCATCGGGGACAAGACCTACGAGCAGTACTTC	CASIGDKTYEQYF	.	.	TRBJ2-7	TRBV27
TGTGCCAGCAGCTTATGGGGGGTTCGGGGGAGGATGTACTTC	CASSLWGVRGRMYF	.	.	TRBJ2-5	TRBV7-8
TGTGCCAGCAGTTACTCTCGGGGGTTAGCTAACTATGGCTACACCTTC	CASSYSRGLANYGYTF	.	.	TRBJ1-2	TRBV6-6
TGTGCCAGCAGTAATCCGCCGATCGCGGGGAACTATGGCTACACCTTC	CASSNPPIAGNYGYTF	.	.	TRBJ1-2	TRBV27